A single sample gave rise to the 14 T cell receptor beta chains below, sequenced in a study of Graves' ophthalmopathy and Graves' hyperthyroidism. Amplified material comprised TCR beta CDR3 regions derived from RNA transcripts. First-round RT-PCR with HTBI primers preceded a second-round multiplex PCR. TCRdb used MiXCR to reprocess the multiplex PCR reads, holding one entry per CDR3 protein. The repertoire holds approximately 540,000 distinct CDR3 sequences, with approximately 35% as singletons. The source material was peripheral blood or thyroid tissue (not recorded which). The receptor set was obtained from an adult man with Graves' hyperthyroidism.

A few counts support this clonotype. The chain recombines TRBV3-1 with TRBJ1-2; a possible D gene is TRBD1 (5 bases). V lost 5 bases, J lost 5 bases, and 12 bases lay in between. In germline, CDR1 is LGHDT, CDR2 YNNKEL (reference sequence). CDR3 length: 13 amino acids. The CDR3, as DNA: TGTGCCAGCAGCGTTTCGGGGGGGTATGGCTACACCTTC. It encodes CASSVSGGYGYTF.

Many counts were recorded for this clonotype. The chain carries TRBV20-1 and TRBJ1-1, with TRBD1 matching 10 bases. Looked up from germline, CDR1 is DFQATT and CDR2 is SNEGSKA (reference sequence). This CDR3 has 15 amino acids. V lost 0 bases to trimming and J lost 11 bases; unmatched junction nucleotides: 12. The CDR3 sequence: CSAREGQGLSGRAFF. The CDR3 DNA follows: TGCAGTGCTAGAGAGGGACAGGGGCTTTCGGGTAGGGCTTTCTTT.

Many counts were recorded for this clonotype. V and J are TRBV29-1 and TRBJ1-2; TRBD1 matches 9 bases. Per germline, CDR1 SQVTM and CDR2 ANQGSEA. J gave up 10 bases and V 3 bases, and 3 bases lay outside the gene matches. The CDR3 has 11 amino acids. The CDR3 region is CSVEGQGAYTF. For the CDR3, the DNA is TGCAGCGTTGAGGGACAGGGTGCCTACACCTTC.

The table lists this clonotype with many counts. The V call is TRBV7-8, the J call TRBJ1-2; D gene ambiguous. Looked up from germline, CDR1 is SGHVS and CDR2 is FQNEAQ. V dropped 0 bases and J dropped 2 bases, with 10 bases sitting between them. The CDR3 runs to 15 residues. CDR3 nucleotides: TGTGCCAGCAGCTTAGCGGGTGGACTGAACTATGGCTACACCTTC. Encoded protein: CASSLAGGLNYGYTF.

This chain uses TRBV10-3 with TRBJ1-1, with D perhaps matching TRBD1 (6 bases). This CDR3 is built from 14 residues. Germline CDR1 is ENHRY and CDR2 is SYGVKD. V lost 6 bases, J lost 2 bases, and 13 bases lay in between. This CDR3 reads CAIRDSSGNTEAFF. The DNA of the CDR3 is TGTGCCATCAGGGACAGCTCTGGAAACACTGAAGCTTTCTTT.

This clonotype was found many times. V gene TRBV5-1 combines with J gene TRBJ2-5; 7 bases line up with TRBD2. J lost 2 bases, V lost 4 bases, and 8 bases had no gene match. The length of the CDR3 is 15 residues. Germline CDR1 is SGHRS and CDR2 is YFSETQ. The CDR3 DNA follows: TGCGCCAGCAGCGCTAGCGGCCGCCCTCAAGAGACCCAGTACTTC. It yields the protein CASSASGRPQETQYF.

This clonotype occurred many times. V is TRBV6-1 and J is TRBJ2-5; D is uncertain. This CDR3 is built from 12 residues. CDR1 and CDR2 from the germline V gene are MNHNS and SASEGT. V was pared by 0 bases and J by 3 bases, with 2 bases between. CDR3 nucleotides: TGTGCCAGCAGTGAAGCTAAAGAGACCCAGTACTTC. Translation: CASSEAKETQYF.

The chain joins TRBV6-6 to TRBJ1-1; D may be TRBD1 (5 bases). Germline V gene sequence: CDR1 MNHNY, CDR2 SVGAGI (reference sequence). The CDR3 spans 12 residues. V lost 5 bases and J lost 8, with 12 bases in between. The DNA for the CDR3 is TGTGCCAGCAGTGTTGGGGCGGTGGAAGCTTTCTTT. Protein: CASSVGAVEAFF.

Concerning this clonotype: Given a much more abundant clone one base away, this may be a read error. The chain recombines TRBV20-1 with TRBJ2-7; 7 bases map to TRBD1. V lost 5 bases to trimming and J lost 2 bases; unmatched junction nucleotides: 3. The germline V gene has CDR1 DFQATT and CDR2 SNEGSKA (reference sequence). The CDR3 length is 12 residues. The CDR3 DNA reads as TGCAGTGCTTGGGACAGTCCCTACGAGCAGTACTTC. Translating gives CSAWDSPYEQYF.

This clonotype has ten or more counts. The chain carries TRBV25-1 and TRBJ1-2, with 7 bases aligning to TRBD1. Looked up from germline, CDR1 is MGHDK and CDR2 is SYGVNS. The junction had 9 bases not matched to a gene; V was cut back by 7 bases and J by 7 bases. This CDR3 spans 13 amino acids. CDR3 bases: TGTGCCAGCACCGCAACAGGGGTCGGTGGCTACACCTTC. It specifies CASTATGVGGYTF.

This clonotype showed up just a few times. This chain connects TRBV9 to TRBJ1-1, with no clear D. Germline V gene lookup returns CDR1 SGDLS and CDR2 YYNGEE. The V end was cut by 0 bases, the J end by 0 bases, with 15 bases between. This CDR3 is built from 17 residues. CDR3 loop: CASSVATGYGLNTEAFF. The CDR3 bases are TGTGCCAGCAGCGTAGCTACGGGGTATGGGTTGAACACTGAAGCTTTCTTT.

Concerning this clonotype itself: Relative to the germline gene, one junction end is altered; a read error may explain this. The chain has TRBV5-1 and TRBJ2-7; 8 bases align to TRBD2. This CDR3 is 16 amino acids long. Per germline, CDR1 SGHRS and CDR2 YFSETQ. The CDR3 DNA reads as TGTGCCAGCAGCTTCGGGACTAGGAACACCACCTACGAGCAGTACTTC. Encoded protein: CASSFGTRNTTYEQYF.

This rearrangement joins TRBV7-2 to TRBJ2-7, with D possibly being TRBD1 (7 bases). Germline V gene lookup returns CDR1 SGHTA and CDR2 FQGNSA. Trimming removed 8 bases from V and 0 bases from J, with 44 bases in between. The CDR3 is 24 amino acids. The CDR3 coding sequence is TGTGCCAGCGAAATAGAAATGGGTGTGGAGGGGGCCCGGACTAAGCTCGGGATCTCCTACGAGCAGTACTTC. Protein: CASEIEMGVEGARTKLGISYEQYF. The complete variable domain, with remaining parts taken from reference TRBV7-2 and TRBJ2-7, reads GAGVSQSPSNKVTEKGKDVELRCDPISGHTALYWYRQSLGQGLEFLIYFQGNSAPDKSGLPSDRFSAERTGGSVSTLTIQRTQQEDSAVYLCASEIEMGVEGARTKLGISYEQYFGPGTRLTVT.

At least ten counts were recorded for this clonotype. V and J are TRBV6-1 and TRBJ1-1; D remains ambiguous. The germline V gene encodes CDR1 MNHNS and CDR2 SASEGT. The V end was cut by 1 base, the J end by 4 bases, with 7 bases between. The CDR3 is 13 amino acids. The chain's CDR3 is CASSEGRGTEAFF. CDR3 DNA: TGTGCCAGCAGTGAAGGCAGAGGCACTGAAGCTTTCTTT.